The sequence of this T cell receptor (beta chain) was determined in a study of shared clonotypes between healthy human individuals. Assay: immunoSEQ multiplex PCR; the TCRdb copy retains only in-frame clones and omits some. The sample has fewer than 800,000 clones; about 90% are singletons. CD45RO-negative, CCR7-selected cells formed the naive CD8 fraction, which excluded terminally differentiated effector memory CD45RA+ cells. The sequence derives from a man aged 25-45 years in good health. Sequencing was carried out using naive CD8+ T cells sorted from blood.

CDR3 sequence reads: CASSPARQPNQPQHF. The CDR3 nucleotides are TGTGCCAGCAGCCCAGCTCGACAACCCAATCAGCCCCAGCATTTT. This sequence joins TRBV9 and TRBJ1-5; D gene uncertain. CDR1 is SGDLS, CDR2 YYNGEE, per germline. V lost 4 bases and J lost 3, with 14 bases in between. This CDR3 contains 15 residues.